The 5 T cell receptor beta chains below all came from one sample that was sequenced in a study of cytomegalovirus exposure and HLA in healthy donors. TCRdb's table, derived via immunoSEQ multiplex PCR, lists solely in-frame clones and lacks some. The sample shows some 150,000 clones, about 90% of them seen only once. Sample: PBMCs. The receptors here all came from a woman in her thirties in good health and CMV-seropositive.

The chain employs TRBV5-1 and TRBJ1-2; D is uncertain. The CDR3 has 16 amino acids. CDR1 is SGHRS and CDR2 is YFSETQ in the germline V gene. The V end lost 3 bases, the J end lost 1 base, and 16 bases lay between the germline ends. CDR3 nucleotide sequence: TGCGCCAGCAGCTCCCCCCTGGAGGGTCGTAACTATGGCTACACCTTC. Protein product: CASSSPLEGRNYGYTF. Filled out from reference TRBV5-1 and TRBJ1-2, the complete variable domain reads KAGVTQTPRYLIKTRGQQVTLSCSPISGHRSVSWYQQTPGQGLQFLFEYFSETQRNKGNFPGRFSGRQFSNSRSEMNVSTLELGDSALYLCASSSPLEGRNYGYTFGSGTRLTVV.

CDR3 sequence reads: CASSLAGGDSYEQYF. In nucleotides, the CDR3 is TGTGCCAGCAGCCTAGCGGGGGGGGACTCCTACGAGCAGTACTTC. V and J are TRBV5-4 and TRBJ2-7, with 12 positions matching TRBD2. This CDR3 spans 15 amino acids. The V and J ends lost 4 bases and 0 bases, in that order; junction bases with no gene match: 2. CDR1 is SGHNT, CDR2 YYREEE, per germline (reference sequence).

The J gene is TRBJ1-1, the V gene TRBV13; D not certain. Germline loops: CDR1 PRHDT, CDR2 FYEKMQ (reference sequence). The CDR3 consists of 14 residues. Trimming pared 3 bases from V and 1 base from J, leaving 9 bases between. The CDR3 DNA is TGTGCCAGCAGCTTCCAGGATGAGAACACTGAAGCTTTCTTT. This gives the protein CASSFQDENTEAFF.

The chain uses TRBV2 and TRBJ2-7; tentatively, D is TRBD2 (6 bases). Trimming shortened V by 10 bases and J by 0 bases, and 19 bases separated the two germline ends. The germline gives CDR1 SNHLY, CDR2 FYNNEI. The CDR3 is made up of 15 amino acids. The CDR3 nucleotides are TGTGCCATCCAGAACCGGGACTCAAGCTCCTACGAGCAGTACTTC. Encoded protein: CAIQNRDSSSYEQYF.

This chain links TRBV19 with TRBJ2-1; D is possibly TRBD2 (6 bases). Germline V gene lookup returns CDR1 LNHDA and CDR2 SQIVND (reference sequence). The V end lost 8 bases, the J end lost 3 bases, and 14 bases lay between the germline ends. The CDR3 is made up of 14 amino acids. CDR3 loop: CASALTGVYNEQFF. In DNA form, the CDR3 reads TGTGCCAGTGCTCTAACGGGAGTCTACAATGAGCAGTTCTTC.